The 23 T cell receptor beta chains below all came from one sample that was sequenced in a study of T-cell memory formation after mild COVID-19. TCRdb recomputed calls from the 5' RACE reads with MiXCR, one row per CDR3 protein. The sample shows roughly 150,000 distinct CDR3 sequences, 10% to 15% of them seen only once. Sequenced sample: PBMCs or a T cell subset sorted from them (not recorded which). All receptors derive from a man aged 18 to 30 who had mild COVID-19 (a few samples of this study predate the infection). Cell type and time point are not known.

This rearrangement joins TRBV7-2 to TRBJ2-7; 7 bases fit TRBD1. The CDR3 sequence is 13 residues long. V lost 5 bases and J lost 3; bases outside the gene matches: 4. CDR1 and CDR2 (germline): SGHTA, FQGNSA. The CDR3 nucleotides read TGTGCCAGCAGCCCGACAGGGTTCTACGAGCAGTACGTC. Translation: CASSPTGFYEQYV.

This clonotype has a handful of counts. The chain employs TRBV6-1 and TRBJ2-7; a weak D match, TRBD1 (7 bases). CDR1 is MNHNS, CDR2 SASEGT, per germline. Trimming took off 7 bases at V and 3 bases at J, with 13 bases between the two ends. This CDR3 region has 13 residues. As DNA, the CDR3 is TGTGCCAGCAAGCGCGGGGACAGCTACGAGCAGTACTTC. Translation: CASKRGDSYEQYF.

The rearrangement joins TRBV28 to TRBJ2-7, with a tentative D call TRBD2 (7 bases). Trimming stripped 5 bases from V and 6 bases from J, with 14 bases between. The CDR3 covers 13 residues. Germline V gene lookup returns CDR1 MDHEN and CDR2 SYDVKM. The CDR3 sequence: CASSPPGGLEQYV. CDR3 bases: TGTGCCAGCAGTCCCCCCGGGGGGCTCGAGCAGTACGTC.

A few counts support this clonotype. This chain uses TRBV5-1 with TRBJ1-1, with a weak D call TRBD1 (6 bases). V gave up 4 bases and J gave up 4 bases, with 14 bases separating them. Germline-derived CDR1 and CDR2 are SGHRS and YFSETQ. The CDR3 length is 14 residues. Here the CDR3 DNA reads TGCGCCAGCAGCCTTTGGGACATAAGCACTGAAGCTTTCTTT. Translation: CASSLWDISTEAFF.

This clonotype was observed a few times. The V gene is TRBV5-1, the J gene TRBJ2-7; 7 nucleotides line up with TRBD1. The ends lost 6 bases at V and 0 bases at J; junction bases unmatched: 6. Germline lookup yields CDR1 SGHRS and CDR2 YFSETQ. The length of the CDR3 is 14 residues. CDR3 DNA sequence: TGCGCCAGCACACCGGGACAGAGCTCCTACGAGCAGTACTTC. Protein: CASTPGQSSYEQYF.

The chain recombines TRBV12-3 or TRBV12-4 with TRBJ2-5; TRBD1 agrees at 7 bases. This CDR3 has 14 residues. V dropped 6 bases and J dropped 3; count of bases not matched to a gene: 7. CDR3 in amino acids: CASSPGQSKETQYF. The CDR3 DNA is TGTGCCAGCAGCCCGGGACAGAGCAAAGAGACCCAGTACTTC.

This clonotype was observed at least ten times. J is TRBJ1-2 and V is TRBV12-3 or TRBV12-4, with TRBD1 matching over 9 bases. V was pared by 6 bases and J by 5 bases, with 7 bases of the junction left unmatched. This CDR3 is built from 14 residues. The CDR3 reads CASSLGQGGYGYTF. As DNA, the CDR3 is TGTGCCAGCAGCCTGGGACAGGGCGGTTATGGCTACACCTTC.

This clonotype turned up a few times. The rearrangement links TRBV29-1 to TRBJ1-1; 10 bases match TRBD1. Germline CDR1 SQVTM, CDR2 ANQGSEA. CDR3 size: 13 residues. The ends lost 6 bases at V and 3 bases at J; junction bases unmatched: 4. CDR3 in amino acids: CSVAGQGDTEAFF. DNA for the CDR3: TGCAGCGTCGCAGGACAGGGGGACACTGAAGCTTTCTTT.

This chain links TRBV7-2 with TRBJ2-3, with TRBD2 as a possible D gene (6 bases). The germline CDR1 and CDR2 sequences are SGHTA and FQGNSA. With 4 bases removed from V and 2 bases from J, the gap between germline ends came to 13 bases. The CDR3 totals 15 residues. The CDR3 region has the DNA TGTGCCAGCAGCTCTCCGGGACTCCACACAGATACGCAGTATTTT. Its translation is CASSSPGLHTDTQYF.

This clonotype was counted only a few times. The V call is TRBV6-6, the J call TRBJ1-5; TRBD1 matches at 7 bases. This CDR3 has 14 amino acids. V shed 6 bases, J shed 5 bases, and the junction held 7 bases outside the gene matches. Germline CDR1 reads MNHNY; CDR2 reads SVGAGI (reference sequence). The CDR3 region is CASSPRDSHQPQHF. For the CDR3, the DNA is TGTGCCAGCAGCCCCCGGGACAGCCATCAGCCCCAGCATTTT.

The chain recombines TRBV7-6 with TRBJ1-1; no firm D call. The CDR3 has 13 residues. V was trimmed by 5 bases and J by 7 bases, leaving 14 bases between them. The germline V gene encodes CDR1 SGHVS and CDR2 FNYEAQ. The CDR3 sequence is CASSPDPAIEAFF. In DNA form, the CDR3 reads TGTGCCAGCAGCCCCGACCCCGCCATTGAAGCTTTCTTT.

This chain connects TRBV5-1 to TRBJ2-3; 11 nucleotides align to TRBD2. CDR3 size: 15 residues. Germline V gene lookup returns CDR1 SGHRS and CDR2 YFSETQ. V lost 3 bases and J lost 2; bases outside the gene matches: 2. CDR3 in DNA: TGCGCCAGCAGCTGGGGACTAGCGGCCACAGATACGCAGTATTTT. Protein product: CASSWGLAATDTQYF.

This clonotype was observed a few times. V and J are TRBV7-9 and TRBJ1-3; D is undetermined. The CDR3 consists of 13 residues. CDR1 is SEHNR, CDR2 FQNEAQ, per germline (reference sequence). V lost 10 bases to trimming and J lost 0 bases, with 10 bases between them. CDR3 DNA sequence: TGTGCCACCGAATGGGGCTCTGGAAACACCATATATTTT. Its protein product is CATEWGSGNTIYF.

This clonotype was seen a single time. The genes are TRBV6-5 and TRBJ1-5; 7 bases match TRBD1. The CDR3 runs to 15 residues. Germline CDR1 is MNHEY and CDR2 is SVGAGI. After removal of 5 bases from V and 5 bases from J, the junction contained 9 bases not matched to a gene. The CDR3 spells CASSLDRAPHQPQHF. CDR3 DNA sequence: TGTGCCAGCAGTCTCGACAGGGCCCCCCATCAGCCCCAGCATTTT.

This chain joins TRBV19 and TRBJ1-4, with TRBD1 matching 9 bases. Germline CDR1 is LNHDA and CDR2 is SQIVND (reference sequence). The CDR3 is made up of 13 amino acids. After removal of 6 bases from V and 10 bases from J, the junction contained 6 bases not matched to a gene. The CDR3, as DNA: TGTGCCAGTAGCGGGACAGGGAGTGGAAAACTGTTTTTT. Encoded protein: CASSGTGSGKLFF.

This chain links TRBV7-2 with TRBJ2-7; 7 positions match TRBD2. Losses at the gene ends were 0 bases for V and 7 bases for J; bases not matched to a gene: 3. The germline V gene encodes CDR1 SGHTA and CDR2 FQGNSA. The length of the CDR3 is 13 residues. This CDR3 reads CASSLAGGTEQYF. CDR3 coding DNA: TGTGCCAGCAGCTTAGCGGGGGGGACTGAGCAGTACTTC.

In this sample, this clonotype turned up many times. The CDR3 DNA sequence: TGCAGTGCTAGAGGGCCAGCGGGGGCGGGAGAGACCCAGTACTTC. Translation gives CSARGPAGAGETQYF. The V gene is TRBV20-1, the J gene TRBJ2-5; TRBD2 aligns across 8 bases. CDR3 length: 15 amino acids. Germline lookup yields CDR1 DFQATT and CDR2 SNEGSKA (reference sequence). V dropped 1 base and J dropped 4; count of bases not matched to a gene: 8.

DNA of the CDR3: TGCAGTGCTAGCCCGGCAGGGTGGCGAGAGACCCAGTACTTC. Translation: CSASPAGWRETQYF. The chain recombines TRBV20-1 with TRBJ2-5; maybe TRBD1 (5 bases). V was shortened by 3 bases and J by 4 bases, with 15 bases between the two germline ends. The CDR3 extends over 14 amino acids. Germline CDR1 DFQATT, CDR2 SNEGSKA (reference sequence).

This clonotype has a handful of counts. This chain connects TRBV7-9 to TRBJ2-1, with D possibly TRBD1 on 5 matching bases. Germline CDR1 is SEHNR and CDR2 is FQNEAQ (reference sequence). V lost 1 base and J lost 3, with 13 bases in between. CDR3 size: 16 residues. CDR3 loop: CASSLEDRLLYNEQFF. The CDR3 DNA is TGTGCCAGCAGCTTAGAAGACAGATTGCTCTACAATGAGCAGTTCTTC.

The V gene is TRBV6-1, the J gene TRBJ1-1, with D unresolved. This CDR3 is 11 amino acids long. Germline assignment: CDR1 MNHNS and CDR2 SASEGT. Trimming removed 2 bases from V and 3 bases from J, with 1 base in between. This chain's CDR3 is CASSEHTEAFF. As DNA, the CDR3 is TGTGCCAGCAGTGAACACACTGAAGCTTTCTTT.

The chain employs TRBV5-1 and TRBJ2-5, with 9 bases identical to TRBD2. There are 16 residues in the CDR3. CDR1 and CDR2 from the germline V gene are SGHRS and YFSETQ. With V trimmed by 1 base and J by 4 bases, 8 bases remained unmatched. CDR3: CASSLKGLAGLETQYF. For the CDR3, the DNA is TGCGCCAGCAGCTTGAAGGGGCTAGCGGGGTTAGAGACCCAGTACTTC.

In its sample, this clonotype was seen a few times. The chain combines TRBV12-3 or TRBV12-4 with TRBJ2-1; D possibly corresponds to TRBD1 (5 bases). The CDR3 covers 11 residues. V was trimmed by 4 bases and J by 12 bases, leaving 10 bases between them. CDR3 residues: CASSWGSRQFF. The DNA for the CDR3 is TGTGCCAGCAGTTGGGGCAGCCGGCAGTTCTTC.

The V and J genes are TRBV24-1 and TRBJ2-2, with 8 bases aligning to TRBD1. The CDR3 has 16 residues. The V gene's germline CDR1 is KGHDR and CDR2 SFDVKD. The ends lost 3 bases at V and 1 base at J; junction bases unmatched: 3. CDR3 nucleotides: TGTGCCACCAGTGATCGTGGACAGGGGAACACCGGGGAGCTGTTTTTT. It is translated as CATSDRGQGNTGELFF.